These 15 T cell receptor beta chains share one sample of origin, sequenced in a study of T cells in narcolepsy (dated 2018 in TCRdb). The library was prepared using the immunoSEQ multiplex PCR assay. Entries here come from immuneACCESS through TCRdb and include only in-frame sequences with V and J called. Some clones fail to appear in such tables; in the studies checked, an unresolved V gene covers under half of the shortfall, and the cause of the remainder is unknown. The sample table shows tens of thousands of clones, and around 90% are seen once. The ten largest clones take up 1% to 1.5% of the sample. The material sequenced was CD45RA- memory CD4+ T cells from PBMCs. Interpreted using the paper, the cell subset or site label stands for: memory T cells sorted ex vivo from peripheral blood. These receptors all stem from a human donor with narcolepsy.

V is TRBV5-1 and J is TRBJ2-3, with TRBD2 matching over 7 bases. V was clipped by 2 bases and J by 1 base; unmatched bases: 4. Germline V gene data show CDR1 as SGHRS and CDR2 as YFSETQ. This CDR3 comprises 15 residues. As DNA, the CDR3 is TGCGCCAGCAGCTTTGCGGGAGTAGGCACAGATACGCAGTATTTT. Residues: CASSFAGVGTDTQYF.

This chain connects TRBV5-3 to TRBJ1-1, with TRBD1 matching 7 bases. TRBV5-3 is filed as an ORF, its function uncertain. The CDR3 is 14 amino acids. The V segment lost 4 bases and the J segment 11 bases; nucleotides outside the gene matches: 14. The chain's CDR3 is CARSVTGTAGQAFF. The CDR3 DNA follows: TGTGCCAGAAGCGTAACCGGGACAGCGGGTCAGGCTTTCTTT.

The chain couples TRBV29-1 to TRBJ1-2; 7 nucleotides agree with TRBD1. The V gene end was trimmed by 4 bases and the J gene end by 0 bases; junction bases not matched to a gene: 2. The CDR3 runs to 13 residues. CDR1 and CDR2 (germline): SQVTM, ANQGSEA. The CDR3 is CSVAGGPNYGYTF. CDR3 in DNA: TGCAGCGTTGCAGGGGGTCCTAACTATGGCTACACCTTC.

This clone was seen only once. This chain connects TRBV7-2 to TRBJ1-4; D remains unclear. This CDR3 has 16 residues. Germline V gene data show CDR1 as SGHTA and CDR2 as FQGNSA. V dropped 5 bases and J dropped 0 bases, with 13 bases sitting between them. CDR3 sequence: CASSRGPSTTNEKLFF. For the CDR3, the DNA is TGTGCCAGCAGCCGTGGACCTAGCACAACTAATGAAAAACTGTTTTTT.

This clone occurred a few times. The V call is TRBV7-2, the J call TRBJ2-3; the match to TRBD2 covers 7 bases. V gave up 0 bases and J gave up 7 bases; unmatched junction bases: 10. This CDR3 region has 16 residues. Germline V CDR1 and CDR2: SGHTA, FQGNSA. DNA for the CDR3: TGTGCCAGCAGCTTAGCCGGACTAGTGCCCGGAAATACGCAGTATTTT. Translation: CASSLAGLVPGNTQYF.

The genes are TRBV9 and TRBJ1-1; D call uncertain. Germline CDR1 and CDR2: SGDLS and YYNGEE. The germline V and J ends were trimmed by 6 bases and 1 base, with 10 bases remaining between them. The CDR3 consists of 13 residues. In DNA form, the CDR3 reads TGTGCCAGCAAGCGGGCAGGGAACACTGAAGCTTTCTTT. As protein: CASKRAGNTEAFF.

The chain recombines TRBV7-9 with TRBJ1-4, with 7 bases that match TRBD1. This CDR3 is 15 amino acids long. The V gene's germline CDR1 is SEHNR and CDR2 FQNEAQ (reference sequence). V shed 2 bases, J shed 5 bases, and the junction held 5 bases outside the gene matches. In nucleotides, the CDR3 is TGTGCCAGCAGCTTAACAGGGGCCGAAAATGAAAAACTGTTTTTT. It codes for CASSLTGAENEKLFF. Filled out from reference TRBV7-9 and TRBJ1-4, the complete variable domain reads DTGVSQNPRHKITKRGQNVTFRCDPISEHNRLYWYRQTLGQGPEFLTYFQNEAQLEKSRLLSDRFSAERPKGSFSTLEIQRTEQGDSAMYLCASSLTGAENEKLFFGSGTQLSVL.

With respect to this clone: The sample contains more than one DNA sequence encoding this CDR3. V is TRBV7-3 and J is TRBJ1-2; a possible D gene is TRBD1 (5 bases). Trimming pared 2 bases from V and 7 bases from J, leaving 8 bases between. The CDR3 has 12 residues. Germline-derived CDR1 and CDR2 are SGHTA and FQGTGA. The CDR3 loop is CASSLQGRGYTF. CDR3 coding DNA: TGTGCCAGCAGCTTACAGGGACGTGGCTACACCTTC.

The chain couples TRBV9 to TRBJ1-5; D is undetermined. The germline V and J ends were trimmed by 5 bases and 5 bases, with 11 bases remaining between them. The CDR3 runs to 13 residues. CDR1 and CDR2 from the germline V gene are SGDLS and YYNGEE. The CDR3 DNA follows: TGTGCCAGCAGTCGAGACCCGGATCAGCCCCAGCATTTT. Amino acid sequence: CASSRDPDQPQHF.

The chain links TRBV28 to TRBJ1-4, with D hard to call. The CDR3 runs to 13 residues. CDR1 and CDR2 from the germline V gene are MDHEN and SYDVKM. The V end was cut by 8 bases, the J end by 8 bases, with 15 bases between. The CDR3, as DNA: TGTGCCAGCCTGAATCCGGTCGGCGAAAAACTGTTTTTT. This encodes CASLNPVGEKLFF.

CDR3 coding DNA: TGTGCCAGCAAAAGGGGGGCCGACAATGAGCAGTTCTTC. Amino acid sequence: CASKRGADNEQFF. The gene calls are TRBV27 and TRBJ2-1; either TRBD1 or TRBD2 may fit D (6 bases each). Germline loops: CDR1 MNHEY, CDR2 SMNVEV (reference sequence). The CDR3 is 13 amino acids. Trimming pared 7 bases from V and 5 bases from J, leaving 12 bases between.

The table lists this clone with a count of one. This sequence joins TRBV7-6 and TRBJ2-1; TRBD2 agrees at 7 bases. After removal of 5 bases from V and 5 bases from J, the junction contained 12 bases not matched to a gene. Germline CDR1 SGHVS, CDR2 FNYEAQ. This CDR3 spans 16 amino acids. The CDR3 DNA reads as TGTGCCAGCAGCCATAGCGGGCGGGCCAGCAACAATGAGCAGTTCTTC. The encoded protein is CASSHSGRASNNEQFF.

The CDR3 DNA is TGTGCCAGCAGCACTCCGGGGGCGAGGGCGAATACGCAGTATTTT. Translation: CASSTPGARANTQYF. The gene calls are TRBV7-2 and TRBJ2-3; the D call may be TRBD1 or TRBD2 (6 bases each). Germline V gives CDR1 SGHTA, CDR2 FQGNSA. The CDR3 length is 15 residues. Between the trimmed V and J ends, which lost 5 bases and 7 bases, there was a span of 19 bases. The entire variable domain, with the rest obtained from reference TRBV7-2 and TRBJ2-3, is as follows: GAGVSQSPSNKVTEKGKDVELRCDPISGHTALYWYRQSLGQGLEFLIYFQGNSAPDKSGLPSDRFSAERTGGSVSTLTIQRTQQEDSAVYLCASSTPGARANTQYFGPGTRLTVL.

J is TRBJ1-1 and V is TRBV4-1; no definite D call. V lost 2 bases and J 10 bases, leaving 20 bases between the germline ends. The CDR3 loop spans 15 amino acids. Per the germline V gene, CDR1 is MGHRA and CDR2 is YSYEKL. CDR3 nucleotides: TGCGCCAGCAGCCAAAACACGGGAACCCTGGTTGGAGCTTTCTTT. Residues: CASSQNTGTLVGAFF.

The chain is built from TRBV27 and TRBJ1-2; 7 nucleotides line up with TRBD1. Trimming took 2 bases from V and 4 from J; bases not matched to a gene: 4. The CDR3 is 14 residues long. Germline CDR1 MNHEY, CDR2 SMNVEV (reference sequence). The CDR3 spells CASSLRTGLYGYTF. The CDR3 nucleotides read TGTGCCAGCAGTTTACGGACAGGCCTCTATGGCTACACCTTC.